This T cell receptor beta chain was captured in a study of T cell changes during pregnancy in multiple sclerosis. Germline assignment: CDR1 LNHNV and CDR2 YYDKDF (reference sequence). V lost 4 bases to trimming and J lost 2 bases; unmatched junction nucleotides: 8. The CDR3 loop spans 17 amino acids. Using immunoSEQ multiplex PCR, the repertoire was profiled, and TCRdb retains in-frame clones only, with some absent. The data contain around 56,000 clones, roughly 90% of them singletons. This material consisted of peripheral blood, taken in the third trimester of pregnancy. The rearrangement uses TRBV15 and TRBJ2-3; 11 nucleotides match TRBD2. This TCR came from a female donor in good health, enrolled as a control in a pregnancy study. CDR3: CATSTSGTSGFTDTQYF. In DNA, the CDR3 is TGTGCCACCAGCACTTCCGGGACTAGCGGTTTCACAGATACGCAGTATTTT.